This passage covers 24 T cell receptor beta chains from one sample sequenced in a study (dated by TCRdb to the mid-2010s). CD4+CD25+CD127-/low cells were isolated as Tregs. The library was generated by 5' RACE. The reads were generated on an Illumina MiSeq. TCRdb reanalyzed the raw reads on its own, using fastp at Q25 for trimming and MiXCR for clone calling, and kept in-frame beta chains. Each CDR3 protein appears once, grouped with its most common genes and DNA. This sample gives approximately 60,000 distinct CDR3 sequences in total; less than 30% of them show up just once. The top ten constitute approximately 2% of the sample. Specimen: tumor-infiltrating Tregs sorted from the breast tumor. Receptor source: a female donor with breast cancer.

On this clonotype: This may arise from a read error, as a much more abundant clone is one base away. A read error is likely, as this CDR3 ends without the conserved phenylalanine or tryptophan. The chain uses TRBV7-9 and TRBJ2-5, with 13 bases matching TRBD2. Trimming took 6 bases from V and 5 from J; bases not matched to a gene: 6. The CDR3 runs to 15 residues. Germline assignment: CDR1 SEHNR and CDR2 FQNEAQ (reference sequence). The CDR3 sequence: CASSFGLAGEETQYL. In nucleotides, the CDR3 is TGTGCCAGCAGTTTTGGACTAGCGGGAGAGGAGACCCAGTACCTC.

This clonotype was detected a few times. The rearrangement uses TRBV12-3 or TRBV12-4 and TRBJ1-3, with D maybe TRBD1 (6 bases). Trimming cost V 5 bases and J 2 bases, with 13 bases left between them. The CDR3 spans 15 residues. For the CDR3, the DNA is TGTGCCAGCAGTCCCGGGACAAACCCTGGAAACACCATATATTTT. Its protein product is CASSPGTNPGNTIYF.

A note on this clonotype: At one end the junction does not follow the germline gene, possibly because of a read error. The chain has TRBV4-2 and TRBJ2-5; 11 nucleotides line up with TRBD2. Germline CDR1 LGHNA, CDR2 YNFKEQ. The CDR3 contains 16 residues. CDR3 protein: CASGQGLADLKETQYF. CDR3 DNA sequence: TGTGCCAGCGGCCAGGGACTAGCGGATCTTAAAGAGACCCAGTACTTC.

Here the CDR3 reads CASSYFAGGADTQYF. The CDR3 coding sequence is TGTGCCAGCAGTTACTTTGCGGGAGGGGCAGATACGCAGTATTTT. J is TRBJ2-3 and V is TRBV6-2 or TRBV6-3; 9 positions agree with TRBD2. The CDR3 is 15 residues long. Losses at the gene ends were 1 base for V and 4 bases for J; bases not matched to a gene: 3. CDR1 and CDR2 (germline): MNHEY, SVGEGT.

The V call is TRBV20-1, the J call TRBJ2-2, with no clear D. Germline-derived CDR1 and CDR2 are DFQATT and SNEGSKA (reference sequence). The CDR3 runs to 13 residues. The V end lost 2 bases, the J end lost 4 bases, and 8 bases lay between the germline ends. The CDR3 here is CSARWPPTGELFF. As DNA, the CDR3 is TGCAGTGCTAGATGGCCCCCCACCGGGGAGCTGTTTTTT.

The chain recombines TRBV12-3 or TRBV12-4 with TRBJ2-7; D call uncertain. V was cut by 6 bases and J by 2 bases, with 11 bases left in between. The CDR3 consists of 13 residues. Here the CDR3 reads CASSSSGTYEQYF. DNA of the CDR3: TGTGCCAGCAGCTCCTCAGGTACCTACGAGCAGTACTTC.

By its share, this clonotype is medium-sized. The chain carries TRBV7-2 and TRBJ1-1, with D maybe TRBD1 (6 bases). Germline loops: CDR1 SGHTA, CDR2 FQGNSA. The CDR3 is 13 residues long. Trimming left V 1 base short and J 10 bases short, with 13 bases between. The CDR3 here is CASSLVGARGAFF. CDR3 bases: TGTGCCAGCAGCTTAGTGGGGGCGCGGGGAGCTTTCTTT.

With respect to this clonotype: Given a much more abundant clone one base away, this may be a read error. V usage is TRBV12-3 or TRBV12-4 and J usage is TRBJ2-5; 10 nucleotides align to TRBD1. The CDR3 length is 14 residues. Written as DNA, the CDR3 is TGTACCAGCAGGAGACAGGGGGCATGGGAGACCCAGTACTTC. Translating gives CTSRRQGAWETQYF.

For this clonotype: A much larger clone lies a single base off, so this may be a read error. This sequence joins TRBV4-3 and TRBJ2-1; 7 nucleotides line up with TRBD2. Germline assignment: CDR1 LGHNA and CDR2 YSLEER. The CDR3 has 16 amino acids. The CDR3 region is CANSQGAGRTYNEQFF. CDR3 nucleotides: TGCGCCAACAGCCAAGGAGCGGGAAGGACCTACAATGAGCAGTTCTTC.

This clonotype was observed a few times. The chain uses TRBV20-1 and TRBJ2-1, with D unclear. The CDR3 loop spans 12 amino acids. Per the germline V gene, CDR1 is DFQATT and CDR2 is SNEGSKA (reference sequence). V gave up 4 bases and J gave up 6 bases, with 10 bases separating them. The CDR3 region is CSAIGRTNEQFF. The CDR3 bases are TGCAGTGCTATCGGCCGGACCAATGAGCAGTTCTTC.

The chain couples TRBV4-1 to TRBJ2-7; D not certain. The CDR3 has 16 amino acids. Trimming stripped 0 bases from V and 2 bases from J, with 14 bases between. Germline V gene data show CDR1 as MGHRA and CDR2 as YSYEKL. CDR3 DNA sequence: TGCGCCAGCAGCCAAGATTTCCTAGTAGCTGCCTACGAGCAGTACTTC. It is translated as CASSQDFLVAAYEQYF.

This clonotype has a handful of counts. A read error may explain this, as a much larger clone is one base away. The rearrangement uses TRBV29-1 and TRBJ2-1; D unresolved. Trimming cost V 5 bases and J 12 bases, with 14 bases left between them. CDR3 length: 11 amino acids. The V gene's germline CDR1 is SQVTM and CDR2 ANQGSEA. The chain's CDR3 is CSVSRSGGQFF. In nucleotides, the CDR3 is TGCAGCGTTTCTAGGTCGGGTGGGCAGTTCTTC.

This clonotype was counted a single time. The conserved phenylalanine or tryptophan normally closing the CDR3 is absent here, so this likely arose from a read error. The chain links TRBV3-1 to TRBJ2-3; D ambiguous. This CDR3 has 13 amino acids. Trimming removed 4 bases from V and 3 bases from J, with 8 bases in between. Germline V lookup: CDR1 LGHDT, CDR2 YNNKEL (reference sequence). The CDR3 nucleotides read TGTGCCAGCAGCCCTCCCATTACAGATACGCAGTATCTT. Residues: CASSPPITDTQYL.

This chain uses TRBV29-1 with TRBJ2-2, with TRBD2 matching 9 bases. The J segment lost 7 bases and the V segment lost 6 bases, leaving 6 bases of the junction unmatched. The CDR3 is made up of 13 amino acids. In germline, CDR1 is SQVTM, CDR2 ANQGSEA. CDR3 sequence (DNA): TGCAGCGTAGCTAGCGGGACGATCGGGGAGCTGTTTTTT. Its protein product is CSVASGTIGELFF.

The rearrangement links TRBV7-2 to TRBJ2-7; 7 bases match TRBD2. With 3 bases clipped from V and 2 bases from J, the junction kept 4 bases outside the gene matches. Germline CDR1 SGHTA, CDR2 FQGNSA. This CDR3 comprises 14 residues. The CDR3 DNA sequence: TGTGCCAGCAGCTTGGGGGGAGGGACCTACGAGCAGTACTTC. This gives the protein CASSLGGGTYEQYF.

This clonotype was detected many times. The V call is TRBV3-1, the J call TRBJ2-3, with TRBD1 as a possible D gene (5 bases). The germline V gene has CDR1 LGHDT and CDR2 YNNKEL (reference sequence). Between the trimmed V and J ends, which lost 0 bases and 6 bases, there was a span of 13 bases. The CDR3 is made up of 15 amino acids. CDR3 amino acids: CASSQEGQGADTQYF. DNA of the CDR3: TGTGCCAGCAGCCAAGAAGGGCAAGGGGCGGATACGCAGTATTTT.

For this clonotype: One junction end disagrees with the germline gene, perhaps due to a read error. This chain connects TRBV5-1 to TRBJ2-3; 9 bases agree with TRBD1. The CDR3 extends over 14 amino acids. Germline lookup yields CDR1 SGHRS and CDR2 YFSETQ. CDR3 sequence (DNA): TGTGCCAGCAGCGGAAACAGGGGGCAAGATACGCAGTATTTT. This codes for CASSGNRGQDTQYF. Looking up the rest from reference TRBV5-1 and TRBJ2-3 gives the full variable domain: KAGVTQTPRYLIKTRGQQVTLSCSPISGHRSVSWYQQTPGQGLQFLFEYFSETQRNKGNFPGRFSGRQFSNSRSEMNVSTLELGDSALYLCASSGNRGQDTQYFGPGTRLTVL.

The rearrangement uses TRBV5-5 and TRBJ2-1, with 9 nucleotides matching TRBD2. With V trimmed by 7 bases and J by 6 bases, 11 bases remained unmatched. CDR3 length: 15 amino acids. The germline CDR1 and CDR2 sequences are SGHKS and YYEKEE (reference sequence). CDR3 protein: CASASISGSPNEQFF. The CDR3 DNA sequence: TGTGCCAGCGCGTCGATTAGCGGGAGCCCCAATGAGCAGTTCTTC. Variable domain in full (rest from reference TRBV5-5 and TRBJ2-1): DAGVTQSPTHLIKTRGQQVTLRCSPISGHKSVSWYQQVLGQGPQFIFQYYEKEERGRGNFPDRFSARQFPNYSSELNVNALLLGDSALYLCASASISGSPNEQFFGPGTRLTVL.

The CDR3 DNA follows: TGTGCCAGCACCACTGGACTAGACCAAGAGACCCAGTACTTC. Translated: CASTTGLDQETQYF. This chain connects TRBV9 to TRBJ2-5, with TRBD2 identical over 7 bases. The CDR3 has 14 amino acids. J was trimmed by 0 bases and V by 6 bases; bases with no gene match: 5. Germline V CDR1 and CDR2: SGDLS, YYNGEE.

The V gene is TRBV20-1, the J gene TRBJ1-2; TRBD1 matches 7 bases. V was pared by 6 bases and J by 4 bases, with 14 bases of the junction left unmatched. The germline V gene encodes CDR1 DFQATT and CDR2 SNEGSKA (reference sequence). This CDR3 comprises 15 residues. The CDR3 reads CSATLEGQPLYGYTF. DNA for the CDR3: TGCAGTGCCACCCTAGAGGGACAGCCGCTCTATGGCTACACCTTC.

Note on this clonotype: Compared with germline, one end of the junction differs, possibly owing to a read error. V and J are TRBV9 and TRBJ2-7; no firm D call. Germline V CDR1 and CDR2: SGDLS, YYNGEE. CDR3 length: 14 residues. The CDR3 DNA sequence: TGTGCCAGCAGCGTATGGCCTTACACCTACGGGCAGTACTTC. This gives the protein CASSVWPYTYGQYF.

The chain recombines TRBV6-5 with TRBJ1-1; no reliable D call. The CDR3 runs 13 residues. The V end was cut by 6 bases, the J end by 1 base, with 9 bases between. The germline gives CDR1 MNHEY, CDR2 SVGAGI. Here the CDR3 DNA reads TGTGCCAGCAGAAAACCACAGAACACTGAAGCTTTCTTT. Its protein is CASRKPQNTEAFF.

Worth noting for this clonotype: The germline gene is not matched at one end of the junction; a read error may be the cause. This rearrangement joins TRBV5-4 to TRBJ1-4; 7 bases fit TRBD1. Germline-derived CDR1 and CDR2 are SGHNT and YYREEE (reference sequence). This CDR3 contains 15 residues. CDR3 residues: CAGSVRGHSNEKLFF. The CDR3, as DNA: TGTGCCGGCAGCGTGAGGGGGCATAGTAATGAAAAACTGTTTTTT.

The chain links TRBV25-1 to TRBJ2-7; 7 bases are a match to TRBD1. Per the germline V gene, CDR1 is MGHDK and CDR2 is SYGVNS. This CDR3 region has 15 residues. The V gene end was trimmed by 4 bases and the J gene end by 1 base; junction bases not matched to a gene: 7. This chain's CDR3 is CASSGTGQHSYEQYF. CDR3 coding DNA: TGTGCCAGCAGTGGAACGGGACAGCATTCCTACGAGCAGTACTTC.